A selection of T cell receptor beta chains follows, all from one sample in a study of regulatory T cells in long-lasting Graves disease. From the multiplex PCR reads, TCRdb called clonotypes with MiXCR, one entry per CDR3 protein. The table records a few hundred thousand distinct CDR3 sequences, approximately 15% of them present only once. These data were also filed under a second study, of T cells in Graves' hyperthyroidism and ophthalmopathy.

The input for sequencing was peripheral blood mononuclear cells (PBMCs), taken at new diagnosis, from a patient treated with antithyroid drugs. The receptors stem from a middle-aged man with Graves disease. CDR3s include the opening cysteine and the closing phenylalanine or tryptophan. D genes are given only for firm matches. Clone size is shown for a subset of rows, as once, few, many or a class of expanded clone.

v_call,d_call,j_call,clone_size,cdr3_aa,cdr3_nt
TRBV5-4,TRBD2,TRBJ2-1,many,CASSFPGTSGERGQFF,TGTGCCAGCAGCTTTCCCGGGACTAGCGGGGAGAGGGGGCAGTTCTTC
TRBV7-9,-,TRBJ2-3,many,CASSSSSADTQYF,TGTGCCAGCAGCTCCTCTTCGGCCGATACGCAGTATTTT
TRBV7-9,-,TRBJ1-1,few,CASSSRGPTEAFF,TGTGCCAGCAGCTCCAGGGGCCCCACTGAAGCTTTCTTT
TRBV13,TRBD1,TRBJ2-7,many,CASSFRGGFSYEQYF,TGTGCCAGCAGCTTTAGAGGGGGCTTCTCCTACGAGCAGTACTTC
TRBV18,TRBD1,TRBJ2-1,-,CASSPITGVTYNEQFF,TGTGCCAGCTCACCAATAACAGGGGTAACCTACAATGAGCAGTTCTTC
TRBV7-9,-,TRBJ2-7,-,CASSPGGAIPYSEQYF,TGTGCCAGCAGCCCCGGGGGTGCTATACCGTATTCGGAGCAGTACTTC
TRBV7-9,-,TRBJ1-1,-,CASSLQPRSSTEAFF,TGTGCCAGCAGCTTGCAGCCGCGAAGTAGTACTGAAGCTTTCTTT
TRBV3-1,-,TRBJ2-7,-,CASRGYGGFHEQYF,TGTGCCAGCAGGGGATATGGCGGGTTCCACGAGCAGTACTTC
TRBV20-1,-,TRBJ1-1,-,CSALRQTYTEAFF,TGCAGTGCTCTACGCCAAACTTACACTGAAGCTTTCTTT
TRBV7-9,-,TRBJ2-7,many,CASSLARATYEQYF,TGTGCCAGCAGCTTAGCCAGGGCAACCTACGAGCAGTACTTC
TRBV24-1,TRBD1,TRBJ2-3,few,CATSDWGHRDRGLADTQYF,TGTGCCACCAGTGATTGGGGTCATCGGGACAGGGGGTTGGCAGATACGCAGTATTTT
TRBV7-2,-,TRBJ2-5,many,CASSLFGPQETQYF,TGTGCCAGCAGCTTATTTGGGCCCCAAGAGACCCAGTACTTC
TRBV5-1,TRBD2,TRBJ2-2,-,CASSGTSGEANTGELFF,TGCGCCAGCAGCGGGACTAGCGGGGAGGCGAACACCGGGGAGCTGTTTTTT
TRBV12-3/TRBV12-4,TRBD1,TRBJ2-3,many,CASNPGQVADTQYF,TGTGCCAGCAACCCGGGACAGGTTGCGGATACGCAGTATTTT
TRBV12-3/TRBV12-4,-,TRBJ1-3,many,CASSLQGAGNTIYF,TGTGCCAGCAGCCTACAGGGAGCTGGAAACACCATATATTTT
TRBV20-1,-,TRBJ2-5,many,CSARAWDLETQYF,TGCAGTGCTAGAGCCTGGGACTTGGAGACCCAGTACTTC
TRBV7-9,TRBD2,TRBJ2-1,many,CASSSGTSGGNNEQFF,TGTGCCAGCAGCTCCGGGACTAGCGGGGGTAACAATGAGCAGTTCTTC
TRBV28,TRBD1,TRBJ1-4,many,CASSDPGQGREKLFF,TGTGCCAGCAGTGATCCGGGACAGGGACGTGAAAAACTGTTTTTT
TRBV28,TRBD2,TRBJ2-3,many,CASSIPSPAGGGTDTQYF,TGTGCCAGCAGTATCCCCTCCCCAGCGGGGGGGGGCACAGATACGCAGTATTTT
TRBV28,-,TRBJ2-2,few,CASTSRLGPTGELFF,TGTGCCAGCACCTCAAGACTGGGGCCCACCGGGGAGCTGTTTTTT
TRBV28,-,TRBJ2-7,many,CASSLTLGSYEQYF,TGTGCCAGCAGTCTAACGTTGGGGTCCTACGAGCAGTACTTC
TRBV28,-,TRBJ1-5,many,CASSPLGVSNQPQHF,TGTGCCAGCAGCCCGCTGGGGGTTAGCAATCAGCCCCAGCATTTT
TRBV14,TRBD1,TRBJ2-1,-,CASSGDRGRETQREQFF,TGTGCCAGCAGCGGAGACAGGGGAAGGGAAACTCAGCGTGAGCAGTTCTTC
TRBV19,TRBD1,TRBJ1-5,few,CASSDRQGRQPQHF,TGTGCCAGTAGTGACAGACAGGGTCGTCAGCCCCAGCATTTT
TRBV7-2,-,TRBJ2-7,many,CASSGSGLKDNYEQYF,TGTGCCAGCAGCGGGTCAGGGTTGAAGGACAACTACGAGCAGTACTTC
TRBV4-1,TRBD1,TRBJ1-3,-,CASSRTGQASSFWTGNTIYF,TGCGCCAGCAGCCGCACAGGACAGGCTAGTAGCTTTTGGACTGGAAACACCATATATTTT
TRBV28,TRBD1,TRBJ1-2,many,CASRRQGSYGYTF,TGTGCCAGCAGAAGACAGGGCTCCTATGGCTACACCTTC
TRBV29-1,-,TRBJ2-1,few,CSVGRPGSPNEQFF,TGCAGCGTTGGTCGCCCCGGTAGCCCCAATGAGCAGTTCTTC
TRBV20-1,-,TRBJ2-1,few,CSATSWLSYEQFF,TGCAGTGCTACCAGCTGGCTCTCCTACGAGCAGTTCTTC
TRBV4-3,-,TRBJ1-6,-,CASSQDPRLPLHF,TGCGCCAGCAGCCAAGACCCCCGTCTGCCCCTCCACTTT
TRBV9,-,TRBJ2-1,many,CASSVNSLGNEQFF,TGTGCCAGCAGCGTGAACTCCCTCGGCAATGAGCAGTTCTTC
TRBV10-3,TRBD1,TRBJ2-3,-,CAISQPGQDSTDTQYF,TGTGCCATCAGTCAACCGGGACAGGACTCCACAGATACGCAGTATTTT
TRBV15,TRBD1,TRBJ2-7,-,CATSRARDRVYNEQYF,TGTGCCACCAGCAGAGCGAGGGACAGGGTATACAATGAGCAGTACTTC
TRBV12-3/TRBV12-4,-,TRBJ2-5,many,CASSPGVGAETQYF,TGTGCCAGCAGTCCCGGGGTAGGGGCAGAGACCCAGTACTTC
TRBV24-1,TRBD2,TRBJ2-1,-,CATSALAGGNEQFF,TGTGCCACCAGTGCCCTAGCGGGGGGGAATGAGCAGTTCTTC
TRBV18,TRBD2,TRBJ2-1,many,CASSLAGGRSEQFF,TGTGCCAGCTCACTAGCGGGGGGGCGAAGTGAGCAGTTCTTC
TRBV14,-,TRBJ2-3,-,CASKDRFSTDTQYF,TGTGCCAGCAAAGACAGGTTTAGCACAGATACGCAGTATTTT
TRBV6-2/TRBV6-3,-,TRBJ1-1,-,CASSYEYTGPNTEAFF,TGTGCCAGCAGTTACGAGTATACAGGGCCGAACACTGAAGCTTTCTTT
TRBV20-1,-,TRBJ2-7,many,CSAKVGRGYEQYF,TGCAGTGCTAAGGTAGGGCGAGGCTACGAGCAGTACTTC
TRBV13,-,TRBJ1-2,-,CASSGTDGLNYGYTF,TGTGCCAGCAGCGGGACGGACGGGCTTAACTATGGCTACACCTTC